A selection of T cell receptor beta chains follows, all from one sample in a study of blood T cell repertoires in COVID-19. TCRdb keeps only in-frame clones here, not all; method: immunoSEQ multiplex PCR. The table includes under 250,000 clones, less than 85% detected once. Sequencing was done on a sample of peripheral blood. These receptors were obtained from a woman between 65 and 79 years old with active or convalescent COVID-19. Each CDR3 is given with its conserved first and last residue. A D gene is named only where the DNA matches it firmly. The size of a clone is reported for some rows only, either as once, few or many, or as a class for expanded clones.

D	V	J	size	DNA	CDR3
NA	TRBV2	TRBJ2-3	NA	TGTGCCAGCAGTGAATACCGGGGTGGCGTAGATACGCAGTATTTT	CASSEYRGGVDTQYF
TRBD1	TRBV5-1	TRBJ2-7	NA	TGCGTCAGCAGCTTGGACAGGGCCTACGAGCAGTACTTC	CVSSLDRAYEQYF
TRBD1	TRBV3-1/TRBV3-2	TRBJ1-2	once	TGTGCCAGCAGCCTCGGACAGGGGGTTAACTATGGCTACACCTTC	CASSLGQGVNYGYTF
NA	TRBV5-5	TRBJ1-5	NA	TGTGCCAGCAGCCCCGCGGAGTCCGGTAGTCGGCCCCAGCATTTT	CASSPAESGSRPQHF
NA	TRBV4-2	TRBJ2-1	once	TGTGCCAGCAGCCGGATCGAATGGGGGCCCCAGATAGAGCAGTTCTTC	CASSRIEWGPQIEQFF
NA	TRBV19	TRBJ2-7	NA	TGTGCCAGTAGTGATTCGGGACAAGGTACCTACGAGCAGTACTTC	CASSDSGQGTYEQYF
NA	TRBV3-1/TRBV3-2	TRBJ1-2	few	TGTGCCAGCAGCCCCGAGGGGGATGGCTACACCTTC	CASSPEGDGYTF
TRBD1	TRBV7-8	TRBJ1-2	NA	TGTGCCAGCAGCTTAGAGGGGGGACAGGGCTATGGCTACACCTTC	CASSLEGGQGYGYTF
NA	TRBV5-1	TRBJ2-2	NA	TGCGCCAGCAGCGCGTGGGCAAGCCTCTCCACCGGGGAGCTGTTTTTT	CASSAWASLSTGELFF
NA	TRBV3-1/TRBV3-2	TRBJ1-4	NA	TGTGCCAGCAGTCATAGACAAGGGAGAGAAAAACTGTTTTTT	CASSHRQGREKLFF
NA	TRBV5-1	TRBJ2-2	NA	TGCGCCAGCAGCTTGACGGTTACGAACACCGGGGAGCTGTTTTTT	CASSLTVTNTGELFF
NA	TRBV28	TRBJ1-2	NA	TGTGCCAGCAGTCTCCCCCATCAGGGGATGGGCTATGGCTACACCTTC	CASSLPHQGMGYGYTF
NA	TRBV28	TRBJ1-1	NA	TGTGCCAGCAGTCAACAGGGAAAAGCTTTCTTT	CASSQQGKAFF
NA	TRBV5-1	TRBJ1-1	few	TGCGCCAGCAGCTTGGTTACGGGTTCCACTGAAGCTTTCTTT	CASSLVTGSTEAFF
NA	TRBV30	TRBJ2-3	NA	TGTGCCTGGCAGAACCAGGGGAAGTCAGATACGCAGTATTTT	CAWQNQGKSDTQYF
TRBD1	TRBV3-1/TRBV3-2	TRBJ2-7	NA	TGTGCCAGTGGGACAGGGGCCTACGAGCAGTACTTC	CASGTGAYEQYF
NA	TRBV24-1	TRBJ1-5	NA	TGTGCCACCAGCGACTCGGGGTTCAGAAGCAATCAGCCCCAGCATTTT	CATSDSGFRSNQPQHF
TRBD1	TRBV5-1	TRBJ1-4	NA	TGCGCCAGCAGCCCCGGGACCCAGGGGGGCAAACTGTTTTTT	CASSPGTQGGKLFF
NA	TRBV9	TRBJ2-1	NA	TGTGCCAGCAGCGTAGAGGGTTCAGGGCGCCGGGAGCAGTTCTTC	CASSVEGSGRREQFF
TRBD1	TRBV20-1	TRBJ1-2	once	TGCAGTGCCCGGACAGGGGAAGGCTACACCTTC	CSARTGEGYTF